A selection of T cell receptor beta chains follows, all from one sample in a study of T cell responses to AZD1222 COVID-19 vaccine. Data came from immunoSEQ multiplex PCR; TCRdb stores just in-frame clones and leaves some out. The table records 90,000 to 120,000 clones, around 90% of them present only once. The sample consisted of peripheral blood, taken on day 0 of MenACWY control vaccination. Every receptor here comes from an adult in good health. Both conserved end residues are part of each CDR3. D genes are given only for firm matches. Size tells how often a clone was seen (once, few, many) or the class of an expanded clone, and some rows leave it out.

v_call	j_call	d_call	clone_size	cdr3_aa	cdr3_nt
TRBV28	TRBJ1-5	TRBD1	NA	CASSLSGGWSNQPQHF	TGTGCCAGCAGTTTATCAGGGGGCTGGAGCAATCAGCCCCAGCATTTT
TRBV30	TRBJ1-1	TRBD1	NA	CAWSGTGGLAFF	TGTGCCTGGAGCGGGACAGGGGGGCTAGCTTTCTTT
TRBV9	TRBJ2-1	NA	NA	CASSLNWGVSDEQFF	TGTGCCAGCAGCCTTAACTGGGGGGTTTCGGATGAGCAGTTCTTC
TRBV28	TRBJ1-2	NA	NA	CATDPGELYYGYTF	TGTGCCACTGATCCAGGTGAACTTTACTATGGCTACACCTTC
TRBV21-1	TRBJ1-1	NA	NA	CASSKGQGVNTEAFF	TGTGCCAGCAGCAAAGGACAGGGTGTGAACACTGAAGCTTTCTTT
TRBV5-8	TRBJ1-5	NA	NA	CASSDRQPDQPQHF	TGTGCCAGCAGCGACCGACAGCCGGATCAGCCCCAGCATTTT
TRBV7-2	TRBJ2-7	NA	NA	CASGIATKYEQYF	TGTGCCAGCGGTATAGCGACGAAGTACGAGCAGTACTTC
TRBV19	TRBJ2-3	NA	NA	CASSQTRTDTQYF	TGTGCCAGTAGCCAGACTAGAACAGATACGCAGTATTTT
TRBV29-1	TRBJ1-5	NA	few	CSVQGENQPQHF	TGCAGCGTACAGGGAGAAAATCAGCCCCAGCATTTT
TRBV6-6	TRBJ1-2	TRBD1	NA	CASTARGDRGSGYTF	TGTGCCAGCACCGCTAGGGGGGACAGGGGGTCTGGCTACACCTTC
TRBV11-2	TRBJ1-1	TRBD1	NA	CASSWDRGNTEAFF	TGTGCCAGCAGCTGGGACAGGGGGAACACTGAAGCTTTCTTT
TRBV5-1	TRBJ1-2	NA	NA	CASSLVGGGYTF	TGCGCCAGCAGCTTGGTTGGTGGTGGCTACACCTTC
TRBV9	TRBJ1-1	TRBD1	once	CASSHPRTGLTNTEAFF	TGTGCCAGCAGCCACCCCCGGACAGGTTTGACGAACACTGAAGCTTTCTTT
TRBV15	TRBJ2-3	TRBD2	NA	CATSRVRRLAGGRTDTQYF	TGTGCCACCAGCAGAGTCAGGAGACTAGCGGGGGGTCGGACAGATACGCAGTATTTT
TRBV27	TRBJ2-5	TRBD1	NA	CASSFRGNAQYF	TGTGCCAGCAGCTTCAGGGGGAACGCCCAGTACTTC
TRBV27	TRBJ1-1	NA	NA	CASSQVGANTEAFF	TGTGCCAGCTCCCAAGTAGGGGCGAACACTGAAGCTTTCTTT
TRBV2	TRBJ1-1	TRBD1	NA	CASSFGTGSMNTEAFF	TGTGCCAGCAGTTTCGGGACAGGGAGCATGAACACTGAAGCTTTCTTT
TRBV19	TRBJ1-5	TRBD1	NA	CASSINVAGGLWQPQHF	TGTGCCAGTAGTATAAACGTCGCAGGGGGACTTTGGCAGCCCCAGCATTTT
TRBV30	TRBJ2-7	NA	NA	CAWTRRGAGPTYEQYF	TGTGCCTGGACCCGAAGGGGGGCAGGGCCAACCTACGAGCAGTACTTC
TRBV3-1/TRBV3-2	TRBJ2-3	NA	NA	CASSQARGVSTDTQYF	TGTGCCAGCAGCCAAGCCAGGGGGGTTAGCACAGATACGCAGTATTTT
TRBV4-1	TRBJ1-4	NA	NA	CASSPRGTNNEKLFF	TGCGCCAGCAGCCCGCGGGGGACAAATAATGAAAAACTGTTTTTT
TRBV11-2	TRBJ2-5	NA	NA	CASSLGSSAETQYF	TGTGCCAGCAGCTTAGGATCTAGCGCCGAGACCCAGTACTTC
TRBV19	TRBJ1-1	NA	few	CASSIATGLMNTEAFF	TGTGCCAGTAGTATCGCGACAGGACTCATGAACACTGAAGCTTTCTTT
TRBV4-3	TRBJ1-2	NA	NA	CASSKTGGGDGYTF	TGCGCCAGCAGCAAAACGGGAGGGGGGGATGGCTACACCTTC
TRBV11-2	TRBJ2-2	TRBD2	NA	CASSWAWSGKNTGELFF	TGTGCCAGCAGCTGGGCCTGGAGCGGGAAGAACACCGGGGAGCTGTTTTTT
TRBV5-4	TRBJ2-7	TRBD1	NA	CASSWDRAYEQYF	TGTGCCAGCAGCTGGGACAGAGCCTACGAGCAGTACTTC
TRBV6-4	TRBJ1-6	NA	NA	CASSDRFNSPLHF	TGTGCCAGCAGTGACAGGTTTAATTCACCCCTCCACTTT
TRBV7-9	TRBJ1-1	NA	NA	CASSLAGVNTEAFF	TGTGCCAGCAGCTTAGCAGGGGTAAACACTGAAGCTTTCTTT
TRBV19	TRBJ2-7	TRBD1	once	CASSLMGTGHYEQYF	TGTGCCAGTAGCCTAATGGGGACAGGGCACTACGAGCAGTACTTC
TRBV6-5	TRBJ2-7	TRBD2	NA	CASSYRPGLAYEQYF	TGTGCCAGCAGTTACCGACCGGGACTAGCCTACGAGCAGTACTTC
TRBV2	TRBJ1-1	NA	once	CASSEAWGTEAFF	TGTGCCAGCAGTGAGGCTTGGGGTACTGAAGCTTTCTTT
TRBV20-1	TRBJ2-7	NA	NA	CSASRGSSYEQYF	TGCAGTGCTAGTCGGGGCAGCTCCTACGAGCAGTACTTC
TRBV19	TRBJ1-6	NA	once	CASHPGGGRHNSPLHF	TGTGCCAGTCACCCCGGCGGGGGGCGCCATAATTCACCCCTCCACTTT
TRBV9	TRBJ2-1	TRBD2	NA	CASSVSSGENEQFF	TGTGCCAGCAGCGTATCAAGCGGGGAGAATGAGCAGTTCTTC
TRBV5-4	TRBJ2-1	TRBD1	NA	CASSFQGAGEQFF	TGTGCCAGCAGCTTCCAGGGGGCGGGTGAGCAGTTCTTC
TRBV6-6	TRBJ2-2	TRBD1	NA	CASRTMTGVAGELFF	TGTGCCAGCAGAACAATGACAGGGGTAGCCGGGGAGCTGTTTTTT
TRBV7-7	TRBJ1-5	NA	NA	CASSAGGNQPQHF	TGTGCTAGCAGCGCGGGTGGCAATCAGCCCCAGCATTTT
TRBV20-1	TRBJ1-1	TRBD1	NA	CSASSRSGTGEAFF	TGCAGTGCTAGTAGTCGCTCCGGGACAGGGGAAGCTTTCTTT
TRBV2	TRBJ2-3	NA	NA	CASSRGTRTDTQYF	TGTGCCAGCAGTCGCGGGACCCGCACAGATACGCAGTATTTT
TRBV19	TRBJ2-1	NA	NA	CASSIRFQERNEQFF	TGTGCCAGTAGTATCAGATTTCAAGAAAGGAATGAGCAGTTCTTC
TRBV27	TRBJ1-2	NA	NA	CASSSGDRGYTF	TGTGCCAGCAGTTCCGGGGACCGTGGCTACACCTTC
TRBV7-2	TRBJ2-2	NA	NA	CASSLDSANTGELFF	TGTGCCAGCAGCTTAGACAGCGCGAACACCGGGGAGCTGTTTTTT
TRBV29-1	TRBJ1-2	TRBD1	NA	CSTGTGNYGYTF	TGCAGCACCGGGACAGGGAACTATGGCTACACCTTC
TRBV27	TRBJ2-2	NA	NA	CASIHRGGIGIVGELFF	TGTGCCAGCATCCACAGGGGGGGCATCGGGATCGTCGGGGAGCTGTTTTTT
TRBV6-1	TRBJ2-7	TRBD1	NA	CASSEEGTGIYEQYF	TGTGCCAGCAGTGAAGAAGGGACAGGGATCTACGAGCAGTACTTC
TRBV25-1	TRBJ1-2	NA	NA	CASSRSPNYGYTF	TGTGCCAGCAGCAGGTCCCCTAACTATGGCTACACCTTC
TRBV10-3	TRBJ2-2	NA	NA	CAISVDRNTGELFF	TGTGCCATCAGTGTCGACAGGAACACCGGGGAGCTGTTTTTT
TRBV27	TRBJ1-4	NA	NA	CASTGIADSGGSDEKLFF	TGTGCCAGCACCGGTATAGCGGACAGTGGTGGTTCAGATGAAAAACTGTTTTTT
TRBV7-3	TRBJ2-2	NA	NA	CASSLTRTGELFF	TGTGCCAGCAGCTTAACCCGCACCGGGGAGCTGTTTTTT
TRBV9	TRBJ2-6	TRBD1	few	CASSVVGATGGPGANVLTF	TGTGCCAGCAGCGTAGTGGGTGCGACAGGGGGTCCTGGGGCCAACGTCCTGACTTTC
TRBV15	TRBJ2-5	NA	few	CATSIRGGQETQYF	TGTGCCACCAGCATCAGGGGTGGCCAAGAGACCCAGTACTTC
TRBV21-1	TRBJ1-5	NA	NA	CASSTQDNTRKNSNQPQHF	TGTGCCAGCAGCACTCAGGACAATACGAGGAAGAATAGCAATCAGCCCCAGCATTTT
TRBV9	TRBJ1-4	NA	once	CASSVDGVSGEKLFF	TGTGCCAGCAGCGTAGATGGAGTCTCCGGTGAAAAACTGTTTTTT
TRBV30	TRBJ2-1	TRBD1	NA	CAWGTGMANEQFF	TGTGCCTGGGGGACAGGGATGGCTAATGAGCAGTTCTTC
TRBV2	TRBJ1-4	NA	NA	CASRGNINEKLFF	TGTGCCAGCAGGGGCAACATTAATGAAAAACTGTTTTTT
TRBV2	TRBJ2-7	NA	NA	CASSESGDEQYF	TGTGCCAGCAGTGAATCGGGCGACGAGCAGTACTTC